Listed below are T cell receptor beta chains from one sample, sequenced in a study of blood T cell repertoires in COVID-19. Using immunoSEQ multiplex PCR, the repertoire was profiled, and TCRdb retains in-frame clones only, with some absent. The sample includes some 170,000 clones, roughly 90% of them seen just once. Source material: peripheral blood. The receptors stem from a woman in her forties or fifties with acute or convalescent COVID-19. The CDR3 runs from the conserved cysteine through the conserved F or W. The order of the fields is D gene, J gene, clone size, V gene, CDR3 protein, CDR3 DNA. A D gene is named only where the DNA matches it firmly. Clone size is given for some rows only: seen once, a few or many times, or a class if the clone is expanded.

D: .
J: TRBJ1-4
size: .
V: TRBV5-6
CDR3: CASSLRTGDGNEKLFF
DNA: TGTGCCAGCAGTCTCAGGACGGGGGACGGGAATGAAAAACTGTTTTTT

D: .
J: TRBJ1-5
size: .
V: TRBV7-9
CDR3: CASSQGELDSNQPQHF
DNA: TGTGCCAGCAGCCAAGGGGAACTGGATAGCAATCAGCCCCAGCATTTT

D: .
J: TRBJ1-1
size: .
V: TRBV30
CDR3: CAWSRGGISAFF
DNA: TGTGCCTGGAGTCGGGGGGGAATAAGCGCTTTCTTT

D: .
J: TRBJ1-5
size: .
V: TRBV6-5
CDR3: CASSSFNQPQHF
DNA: TGTGCCAGCAGTTCGTTTAATCAGCCCCAGCATTTT

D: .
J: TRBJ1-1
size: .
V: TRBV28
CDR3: CASSLDRWAFF
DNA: TGTGCCAGCAGTTTAGACAGGTGGGCTTTCTTT

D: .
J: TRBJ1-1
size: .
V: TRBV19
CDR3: CASSNLNWNTEAFF
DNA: TGTGCCAGTAGTAATCTCAACTGGAACACTGAAGCTTTCTTT

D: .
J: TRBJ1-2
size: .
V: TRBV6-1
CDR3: CASSEALQGVYGYTF
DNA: TGTGCCAGCAGTGAAGCCCTACAGGGAGTCTATGGCTACACCTTC

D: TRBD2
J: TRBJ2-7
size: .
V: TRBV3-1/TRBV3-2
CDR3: CASSPKLNSSGITYEQYF
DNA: TGTGCCAGCAGCCCCAAATTAAACAGTAGCGGGATTACCTACGAGCAGTACTTC

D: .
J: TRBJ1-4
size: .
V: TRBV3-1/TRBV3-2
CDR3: CASSQVGSVYEKLFF
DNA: TGTGCCAGCAGCCAAGTCGGGTCCGTTTATGAAAAACTGTTTTTT

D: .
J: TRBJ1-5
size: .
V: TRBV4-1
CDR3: CASSTKGDTINQPQHF
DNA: TGCGCCAGCAGCACTAAAGGGGACACCATCAATCAGCCCCAGCATTTT

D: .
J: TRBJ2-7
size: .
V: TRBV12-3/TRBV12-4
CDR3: CASSLTPSYEQYF
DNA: TGTGCCAGCAGTTTGACACCGTCCTACGAGCAGTACTTC

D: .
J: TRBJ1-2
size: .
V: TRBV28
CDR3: CASTTTSNYGYTF
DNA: TGTGCCAGCACGACTACCTCTAACTATGGCTACACCTTC

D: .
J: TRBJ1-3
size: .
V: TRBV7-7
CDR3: CASSRGANSGNTIYF
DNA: TGTGCCAGCAGCCGTGGGGCAAACTCTGGAAACACCATATATTTT

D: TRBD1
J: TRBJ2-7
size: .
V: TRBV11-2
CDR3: CASSLAQGAHEQYF
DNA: TGTGCCAGCAGCTTAGCACAGGGGGCTCACGAGCAGTACTTC

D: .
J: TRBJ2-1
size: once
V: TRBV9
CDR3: CASSVAGPSSYNEQFF
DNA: TGTGCCAGCAGCGTAGCAGGGCCAAGCTCCTACAATGAGCAGTTCTTC

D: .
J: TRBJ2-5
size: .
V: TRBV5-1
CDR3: CASSLGGTPRGETQYF
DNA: TGCGCCAGCAGCTTGGGGGGGACTCCGCGTGGGGAGACCCAGTACTTC

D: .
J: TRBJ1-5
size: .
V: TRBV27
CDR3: CASSQGYRQPQHF
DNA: TGTGCCAGCAGTCAGGGGTATAGGCAGCCCCAGCATTTT

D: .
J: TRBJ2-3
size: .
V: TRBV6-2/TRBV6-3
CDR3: CASSYSIGTPWVQYF
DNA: TGTGCCAGCAGTTACTCCATCGGGACTCCTTGGGTGCAGTATTTT

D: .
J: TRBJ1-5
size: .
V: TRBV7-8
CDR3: CASSPLGAEQPQHF
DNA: TGTGCCAGCAGCCCCCTGGGGGCAGAACAGCCCCAGCATTTT

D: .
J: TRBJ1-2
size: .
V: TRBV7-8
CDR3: CASSPLEGYGYTF
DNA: TGTGCCAGCAGCCCCCTCGAGGGTTATGGCTACACCTTC

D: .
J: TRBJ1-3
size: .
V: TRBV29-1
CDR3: CSVSQFSGNTIYF
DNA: TGCAGCGTTTCACAGTTCTCTGGAAACACCATATATTTT

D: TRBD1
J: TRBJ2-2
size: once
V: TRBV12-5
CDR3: CASGPQGLAGELFF
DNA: TGTGCTAGTGGTCCACAGGGGTTAGCCGGGGAGCTGTTTTTT

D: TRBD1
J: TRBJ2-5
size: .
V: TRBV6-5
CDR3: CASSYTGTGKETQYF
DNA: TGTGCCAGCAGTTATACCGGGACAGGGAAGGAGACCCAGTACTTC

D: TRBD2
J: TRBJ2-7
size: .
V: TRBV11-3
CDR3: CASSPTSGGALGQYF
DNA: TGTGCCAGCAGCCCGACTAGCGGGGGGGCCCTGGGGCAGTACTTC

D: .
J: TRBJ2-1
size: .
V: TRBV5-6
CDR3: CASTWGGVNEQFF
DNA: TGTGCCAGCACCTGGGGCGGTGTGAATGAGCAGTTCTTC

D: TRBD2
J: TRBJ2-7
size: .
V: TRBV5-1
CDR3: CASSQTSGVSYEQYF
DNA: TGCGCCAGCAGCCAGACTAGCGGGGTCTCCTACGAGCAGTACTTC